This TCR beta chain was sequenced for a study of CD8 T cells in ankylosing spondylitis. TCRdb fed the 5' RACE reads into MiXCR, producing one record per CDR3 protein. The sample holds 130,000 or so distinct CDR3 sequences, about an eighth seen once. General study findings and limits: Reports say disease-linked clones showed up significantly more in matched ankylosing spondylitis synovial fluid.

This clonotype came up many times. Its antigen is not identified. The CDR3 is made up of 15 amino acids. V shed 4 bases and J shed 5 bases, with 15 bases lying between them. Sequences were obtained from blood, either unsorted or a sorted T cell fraction (not recorded which). This TCR was recovered from a female donor with ankylosing spondylitis or in good health (not recorded which). The rearrangement links TRBV12-3 or TRBV12-4 to TRBJ2-1; D is possibly TRBD1 (7 bases). The CDR3 region is CASSYGGTVNNEQFF. In DNA form, the CDR3 reads TGTGCCAGCAGTTACGGCGGGACAGTCAACAATGAGCAGTTCTTC.